The 2 T cell receptor beta chains below all came from one sample that was sequenced in a study of shared clonotypes between healthy human individuals. Assay: immunoSEQ multiplex PCR; the TCRdb copy retains only in-frame clones and omits some. This repertoire shows just over 2,000,000 clones, 95% found once; its top ten account for 0.13%. Specimen: naive CD4+ T cells sorted from blood. This sample's subset: CD45RA+ positively selected. These receptor sequences come from a man younger than 35 in good health.

This clone appeared once. The genes are TRBV6-5 and TRBJ2-3; the match to TRBD2 covers 7 bases. CDR1 is MNHEY and CDR2 is SVGAGI in the germline V gene. V was clipped by 6 bases and J by 2 bases; unmatched bases: 5. CDR3 size: 14 residues. The CDR3 nucleotides are TGTGCCAGCAGACTAGCGCCAAACACAGATACGCAGTATTTT. It translates to CASRLAPNTDTQYF.

The chain combines TRBV7-8 with TRBJ2-4, with D possibly TRBD2 on 6 matching bases. This CDR3 contains 16 residues. V was clipped by 3 bases and J by 0 bases, with 12 bases between them. CDR1 is SGHVS and CDR2 is FQNEAQ in the germline V gene. CDR3 nucleotides: TGTGCCAGCAGCTTCGAGCGGGCGCTAGCCAAAAACATTCAGTACTTC. It encodes CASSFERALAKNIQYF.